Listed below are T cell receptor beta chains from one sample, sequenced in a study of OX40 agonist ivuxolimab in advanced cancers. Repertoires were generated with immunoSEQ multiplex PCR, while TCRdb's copy carries only in-frame clones and drops some. The sample has about 27,000 clones, roughly 80% seen once. The material sequenced was CD4+ or CD8+ T cells sorted from blood, taken in a trial of the OX40 agonist ivuxolimab. Every receptor here comes from an adult with an advanced solid tumor such as melanoma, head and neck, liver or kidney cancer. CDR3s include the opening cysteine and the closing phenylalanine or tryptophan. A D gene is named only where the DNA matches it firmly. Expanded clones are given a class, and other clones once, few, many or no size at all.

CDR3nt,CDR3aa,v_gene,d_gene,abundance,j_gene
TGCGCCAGCAGCCCTACGGACAGGGGACGCTATGGCTACACCTTC,CASSPTDRGRYGYTF,TRBV4-1,TRBD1,few,TRBJ1-2
TGTGCCATCAGGGGGTGGGGTGAAAAACTGTTTTTT,CAIRGWGEKLFF,TRBV30,TRBD1,NA,TRBJ1-4
TGTGCCAGCAGCTTGCTCTACACCGGGGAGCTGTTTTTT,CASSLLYTGELFF,TRBV11-2,NA,NA,TRBJ2-2
TGTGCCAGCAGCTTGGGCATATGGGGCACAGATACGCAGTATTTT,CASSLGIWGTDTQYF,TRBV5-6,NA,NA,TRBJ2-3
TGTGCCAGCAGCCCCTCGGCCGGCAGCAATCAGCCCCAGCATTTT,CASSPSAGSNQPQHF,TRBV2,NA,NA,TRBJ1-5
TGTGCCAGCAGCTTAACTACAGGAGACCAAGAGACCCAGTACTTC,CASSLTTGDQETQYF,TRBV7-9,NA,NA,TRBJ2-5
TGTGCCAGCCTACCGCCCCTCAGGTACGAGCAGTACTTC,CASLPPLRYEQYF,TRBV28,NA,NA,TRBJ2-7
TGCAGCGTTGCTCTTGTTGGACAGTCTAACTATGGCTACACCTTC,CSVALVGQSNYGYTF,TRBV29-1,NA,NA,TRBJ1-2
TGTGCCAGCAGTGAAGGGCCCCGGACAGGGGCTGTCGAGCAGTACTTC,CASSEGPRTGAVEQYF,TRBV2,TRBD1,NA,TRBJ2-7
TGTGCCAGCAGCGAAAACAGCCCTGAGCAGTTCTTC,CASSENSPEQFF,TRBV9,NA,NA,TRBJ2-1
TGTGCCAGCAGCACACAAGTTGGGACAGAAAGAAATGAGCAGTTCTTC,CASSTQVGTERNEQFF,TRBV11-2,TRBD1,many,TRBJ2-1
TGCAGCGTTGATCGGTTGGGGACTAGTGTTTCCGAGCAGTACTTC,CSVDRLGTSVSEQYF,TRBV29-1,TRBD2,few,TRBJ2-7
TGTGCCAGCAGCTCCAGCGGGGGCCCCTCAATTGAGCAGTTCTTC,CASSSSGGPSIEQFF,TRBV7-9,TRBD2,NA,TRBJ2-1
TGTGCCAGCAGCGTATCGACAGGGGGACTAGCTGAAGCTTTCTTT,CASSVSTGGLAEAFF,TRBV9,TRBD1,NA,TRBJ1-1